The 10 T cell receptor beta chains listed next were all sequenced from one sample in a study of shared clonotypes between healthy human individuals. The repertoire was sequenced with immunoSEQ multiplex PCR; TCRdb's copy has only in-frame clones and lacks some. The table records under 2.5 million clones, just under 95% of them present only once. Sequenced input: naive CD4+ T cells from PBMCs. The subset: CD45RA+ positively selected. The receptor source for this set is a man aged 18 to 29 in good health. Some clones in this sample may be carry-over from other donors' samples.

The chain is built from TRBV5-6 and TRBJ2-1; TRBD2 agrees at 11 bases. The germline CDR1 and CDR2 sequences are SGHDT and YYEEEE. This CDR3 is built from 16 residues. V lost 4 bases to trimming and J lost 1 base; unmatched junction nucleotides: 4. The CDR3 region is CASSPGTSGSYNEQFF. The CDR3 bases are TGTGCCAGCAGCCCGGGGACTAGCGGATCCTACAATGAGCAGTTCTTC.

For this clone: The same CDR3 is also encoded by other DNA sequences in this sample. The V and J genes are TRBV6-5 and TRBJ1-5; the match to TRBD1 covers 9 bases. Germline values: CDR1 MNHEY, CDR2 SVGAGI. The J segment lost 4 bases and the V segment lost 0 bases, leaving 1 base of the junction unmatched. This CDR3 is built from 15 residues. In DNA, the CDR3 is TGTGCCAGCAGTTACTCCGGGACAGGGAATCAGCCCCAGCATTTT. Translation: CASSYSGTGNQPQHF.

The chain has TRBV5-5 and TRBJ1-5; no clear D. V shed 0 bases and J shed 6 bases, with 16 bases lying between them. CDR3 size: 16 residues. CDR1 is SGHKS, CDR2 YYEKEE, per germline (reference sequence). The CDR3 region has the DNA TGTGCCAGCAGCTTGGTGGATCGGGGAGATGGTCAGCCCCAGCATTTT. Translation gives CASSLVDRGDGQPQHF.

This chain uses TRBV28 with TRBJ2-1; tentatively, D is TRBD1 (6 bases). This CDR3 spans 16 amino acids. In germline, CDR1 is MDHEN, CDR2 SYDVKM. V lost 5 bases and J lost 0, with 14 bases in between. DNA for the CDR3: TGTGCCAGCAGTCCTCCGCCGGGACACTCCTACAATGAGCAGTTCTTC. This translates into CASSPPPGHSYNEQFF.

CDR3 sequence (DNA): TGTGCCAGCGGACAGGGGCCCTACGAGCAGTACTTC. This codes for CASGQGPYEQYF. This sequence joins TRBV6-5 and TRBJ2-7; TRBD1 matches at 9 bases. Per germline, CDR1 MNHEY and CDR2 SVGAGI. The CDR3 is made up of 12 amino acids. V lost 8 bases to trimming and J lost 2 bases; unmatched junction nucleotides: 1.

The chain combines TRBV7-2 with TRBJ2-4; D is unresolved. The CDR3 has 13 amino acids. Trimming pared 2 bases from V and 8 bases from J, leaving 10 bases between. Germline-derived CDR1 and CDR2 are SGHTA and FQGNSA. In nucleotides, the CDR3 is TGTGCCAGCAGCTTAAGAGCAGGTGACATTCAGTACTTC. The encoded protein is CASSLRAGDIQYF.

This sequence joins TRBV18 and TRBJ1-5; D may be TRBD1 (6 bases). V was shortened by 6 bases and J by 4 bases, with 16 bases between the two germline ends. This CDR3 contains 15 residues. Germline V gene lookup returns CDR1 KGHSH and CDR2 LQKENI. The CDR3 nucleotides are TGTGCCAGCTCCCTATACAGGGAGTTAAATCAGCCCCAGCATTTT. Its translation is CASSLYRELNQPQHF.

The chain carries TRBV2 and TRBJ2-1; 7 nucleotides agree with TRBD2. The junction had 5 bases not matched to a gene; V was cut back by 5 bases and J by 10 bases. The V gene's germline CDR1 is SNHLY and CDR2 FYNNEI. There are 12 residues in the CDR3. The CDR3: CASSPTSAEQFF. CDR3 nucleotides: TGTGCCAGCAGTCCTACTAGCGCCGAGCAGTTCTTC. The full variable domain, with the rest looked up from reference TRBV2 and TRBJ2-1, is EPEVTQTPSHQVTQMGQEVILRCVPISNHLYFYWYRQILGQKVEFLVSFYNNEISEKSEIFDDQFSVERPDGSNFTLKIRSTKLEDSAMYFCASSPTSAEQFFGPGTRLTVL.

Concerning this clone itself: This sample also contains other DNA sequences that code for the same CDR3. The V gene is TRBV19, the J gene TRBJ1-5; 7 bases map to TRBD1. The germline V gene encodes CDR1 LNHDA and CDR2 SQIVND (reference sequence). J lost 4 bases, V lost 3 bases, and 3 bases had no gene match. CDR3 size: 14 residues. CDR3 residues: CASSIYRGNQPQHF. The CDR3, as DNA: TGTGCCAGTAGTATTTACAGGGGAAATCAGCCCCAGCATTTT. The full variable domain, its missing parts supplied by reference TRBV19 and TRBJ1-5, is DGGITQSPKYLFRKEGQNVTLSCEQNLNHDAMYWYRQDPGQGLRLIYYSQIVNDFQKGDIAEGYSVSREKKESFPLTVTSAQKNPTAFYLCASSIYRGNQPQHFGDGTRLSIL.

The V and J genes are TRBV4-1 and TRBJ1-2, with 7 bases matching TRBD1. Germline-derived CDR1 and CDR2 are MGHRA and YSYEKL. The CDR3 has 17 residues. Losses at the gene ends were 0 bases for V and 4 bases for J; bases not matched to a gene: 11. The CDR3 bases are TGCGCCAGCAGCCAAGATGGGGAATACAGGGACAGCTATGGCTACACCTTC. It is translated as CASSQDGEYRDSYGYTF.